This T cell receptor beta chain was identified during a study of cytomegalovirus exposure and HLA in healthy donors (dated by TCRdb to 2017 to 2019). Regarding the complete study: According to an earlier analysis of a few hundred of the donors, 200 million or so T cells yielded over 90 million unique TCR beta sequences and 276 Gb of sequence data. Of the roughly 430 genotyped donors, 81% fell in the genetic ancestry cluster associated with self-reported Caucasian donors. A later genetic analysis used genome-wide SNP genotypes for 398 of the 666 donors, treating that subset as a discovery cohort. About five DR-DQ haplotypes were treated as single units for association and clustering because of strong linkage in the cohort. To predict cytomegalovirus infection status, the study brought together high-throughput TCR immunosequencing, statistical association of individual TCRs with disease status, and machine learning. Rather than drawing on any new phenotypic data, the later analysis identified candidate immune exposures from TCR beta sequences and the way those sequences occurred across donors. Among a few hundred genotyped donors of the cohort, an average of 235,054 unique TCR beta nucleotide sequences were sequenced per donor, 15% to 20% of them non-productive. The study used immunosequencing to profile the T cell repertoires of approximately 650 subjects and linked those repertoires to cytomegalovirus serostatus. About 300 gigabases of sequencing data and 70 million to 85 million unique TCR sequences were included in an early release covering under 650 HLA-typed donors. A later analysis re-examined previously published TCR beta repertoires from about 700 donors and added high-resolution HLA genotyping to investigate patterns of TCR occurrence. Both class I and class II loci were covered by HLA typing, at four-digit resolution. Donor age, sex, ethnicity and CMV serostatus were compiled together with the repertoire data. To decide whether each TCR beta V gene segment behaved as functional or pseudogenic, an earlier analysis of some 600 of the donors relied on high-throughput TCR beta sequencing. Typing coverage differed by locus: A, B, C, DRB1 and DQB1 were typed in roughly 620-630 donors, DQA1 in about 550, DPA1 in nearly 610, and DPB1 in just under 490. All discovery cohort repertoires had been generated on a single sequencing platform. Along with the roughly 700-subject first cohort, a separate validation cohort of approximately 110 different subjects was used. The aim of the study was to test whether cataloging public T cell receptors could identify signatures of past pathogen exposure. Paper-wide results and their limitations: A later genetic analysis associated a missense DCLRE1C variant with V-gene and J-gene trimming of TCR beta chains, and an independent cohort replicated the association. The study listed approximately 150 TCR beta chains as associated with cytomegalovirus. HLA typing was unavailable for some donors at each locus, so association tests used only the typed subset. When HLA alleles, especially DR and DQ, strongly co-occurred, attributing TCR associations to individual alleles was difficult. Some IMGT-functional V segments, including TRBV6-2 and TRBV6-3, could not be distinguished by the 87-base-pair reads and were therefore excluded. Sequencing depth was assumed to be roughly uniform across donors in the presence/absence analyses, though that assumption may not hold. The sequencing pipeline was judged likely to have produced a cluster of highly shared sequence variants as a technical artifact. It was suggested by the authors that the approach could potentially be generalized to other disease states and immunological phenotypes. According to a later analysis, TCR association rates differed among HLA loci, with DRB1 alleles showing the most associated TCRs and HLA-C alleles showing the fewest. Linkage disequilibrium might explain the correlated functional status among segregating V segments, but an unknown experimental factor could not be ruled out. A later genetic analysis reported fewer N-insertions in productive TCRs among donors in an Asian-associated ancestry cluster than the approximately 670-donor mean. Most TCR sequences were observed very rarely across donors, whereas some public TCRs were present in many individuals. A later analysis found that HLA-associated TCR beta chains were more clonally expanded and had lower generation probabilities than equally common non-associated chains. The classifier was reported to diagnose cytomegalovirus status with high specificity and sensitivity in both the original cohort and the validation cohort. A few of the identified cytomegalovirus-associated TCR beta chains were confirmed in vitro to be specific for cytomegalovirus antigens. Several of the top co-occurrence clusters appeared to be linked to parvovirus B19, influenza, CMV and Epstein-Barr virus, according to a later analysis. A later analysis found that most CMV-associated TCR beta chains appeared HLA-restricted, with HLA associations seemingly driven largely by CMV exposure. Because counts were too low, roughly 18 rarely observed V segments, including chromosome 9 orphons, were left out of the earlier analysis of 500 to 750 of the donors. The cohort was sequenced for TCR beta chains only, and without alpha or paired-chain data the features that could be detected were limited. In a later analysis, some 18,000 TCR beta sequences were associated with specific HLA alleles at a false discovery rate of 0.05. A further reported finding was that TCR beta sequences accurately predicted the HLA-A and HLA-B alleles for most subjects in the first cohort. CMV serostatus was the only immune exposure information available for the cohort. In an earlier analysis of approximately 590 of the donors, most TCR beta V segments were observed in productive rearrangements about 87% or about 30% of the time, broadly matching IMGT annotations.

CDR1 and CDR2 (MDHEN, SYDVKM) derive from the germline V gene. V loses 3 bases at its end and J loses 6 bases; junction bases beyond the gene matches: 9. The CDR3, from cysteine to phenylalanine, totals 16 residues. The sequence is cut down to CDR3 DNA, 48 bases in frame from base 1. The library was prepared using the immunoSEQ multiplex PCR assay. The multiplex PCR relied on a mix of 60 forward primers for TCR Vbeta segments and 13 reverse primers for TCR Jbeta segments. A multiplex PCR assay on genomic DNA amplified the CDR3 region of rearranged TCR beta genes. On the Illumina HiSeq System, the amplified TCR beta libraries were sequenced as 87-base-pair reads. In the paper's pipeline: A later analysis counted about 80 million unique TCR beta chains across the roughly 700 repertoires, and 9.5 million to 11 million of these chains were shared by at least two donors. To remove PCR and sequencing errors, raw reads were error-corrected and collapsed into unique sequences using a nearest-neighbor algorithm that merged closely related sequences. V, D and J gene segments were assigned by aligning CDR3 sequences to IMGT reference sequences. For a sequence to be retained, a match of at least six nucleotides to both a V gene segment and a J gene segment was required. A rearrangement counted as productive if the CDR3 had no stop codons and remained in frame with V and J, and every other rearrangement counted as non-productive. CDR3 was defined according to IMGT convention as the region running from the second conserved V-encoded cysteine to the conserved J-encoded phenylalanine. Sequences without an unambiguous match to a single V gene segment were excluded from the earlier analysis of a few hundred of the donors. In an earlier analysis of approximately 610 of the donors, V segments were called functional above 56.7% productive rearrangements and were called segregating when the between-donor standard deviation exceeded 5%. A statistical classification framework was built for diagnosing cytomegalovirus status from the catalog of TCR beta chain sequences. In a later analysis, V and J genes were assigned by comparing TCR nucleotide sequences against IMGT/GENE-DB human TR gene sequences. Using the TCRdist pipeline, a later analysis assigned CDR3 sequences along with most-parsimonious VDJ recombination scenarios. A later analysis defined each TCR beta chain by its CDR3 amino acid sequence plus V-gene family, and excluded reads lacking a unique V-gene family. To address suspected cross-contamination and a sequencing artifact, a later analysis removed around 590 highly shared, low-generation-probability nucleotide sequences. A later analysis calculated a clonal expansion index for each public chain from normalized within-repertoire ranks of inferred template counts. A later analysis computed generation probabilities with a VDJ recombination model fitted to out-of-frame rearrangements, and checked the results against IGoR. In a later analysis, TCR-TCR, TCR-HLA and TCR-CMV co-occurrence was scored with hypergeometric tests, and a repertoire-size bias correction was applied to TCR pairs. A later analysis estimated false discovery rates by permuting HLA or CMV assignments 20 times. In a later analysis, co-occurring TCRs were grouped using DBSCAN, and TCRdist sequence similarity was added for clustering within HLA-allele-positive subsets. For co-occurrence clustering, repertoires with fewer than 30,000 or more than 120,000 public chains were excluded, along with roughly 5 repertoires with anomalous nucleotide sharing. TCRdb took over this immuneACCESS table, retaining in-frame rearrangements with V and J assigned. Such tables are incomplete; in checked studies, under half of the missing clones stem from an unresolved V gene, and the remainder is unexplained. That table gives V, J and clone size, and the DNA gave D and trimming. The sample records about 110,000 clones, 65% to 75% of which are singletons. The top ten clones comprise approximately 4.4% of the sample.

As for this clone: The target of this receptor is not known. No much larger clonotype is one base removed from it; base qualities were not supplied.

The cohort consisted of 666 healthy bone marrow donors. Cohort members were all nominally healthy when sampled, although unrecorded immune exposures were likely present. The donor was CMV seropositive and belonged to the group of over 250 seropositive cohort members. Each donor provided a peripheral blood sample, and peripheral blood mononuclear cells were used for TCR beta sequencing. Genomic DNA was extracted from the blood cell samples with the Qiagen DNeasy Blood Extraction Kit. The sample was PBMCs. Recombination linked TRBV28 to TRBJ2-2; the junction holds 8 bases that match TRBD2. The clonotype originates from a young man in good health and CMV-seropositive. CDR3 reads: CASSFAGGGPSGELFF. The DNA reads as follows: TGTGCCAGCAGTTTTGCGGGCGGGGGGCCCTCCGGGGAGCTGTTTTTT.